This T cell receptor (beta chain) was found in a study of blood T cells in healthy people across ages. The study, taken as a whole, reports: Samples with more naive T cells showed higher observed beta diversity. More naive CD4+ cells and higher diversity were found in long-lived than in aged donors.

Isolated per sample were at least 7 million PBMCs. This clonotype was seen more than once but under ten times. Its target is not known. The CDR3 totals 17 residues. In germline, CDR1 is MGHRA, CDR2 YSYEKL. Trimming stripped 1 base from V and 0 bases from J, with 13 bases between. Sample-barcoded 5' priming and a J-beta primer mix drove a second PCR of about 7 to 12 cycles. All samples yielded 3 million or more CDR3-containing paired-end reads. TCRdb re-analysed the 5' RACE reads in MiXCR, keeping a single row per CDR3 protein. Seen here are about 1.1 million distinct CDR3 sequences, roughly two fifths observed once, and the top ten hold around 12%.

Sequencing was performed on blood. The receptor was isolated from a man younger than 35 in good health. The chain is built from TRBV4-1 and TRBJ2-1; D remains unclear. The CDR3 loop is CASSQGTSSSSYNEQFF. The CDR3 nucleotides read TGCGCCAGCAGCCAAGGAACGAGTTCCAGCTCCTACAATGAGCAGTTCTTC.